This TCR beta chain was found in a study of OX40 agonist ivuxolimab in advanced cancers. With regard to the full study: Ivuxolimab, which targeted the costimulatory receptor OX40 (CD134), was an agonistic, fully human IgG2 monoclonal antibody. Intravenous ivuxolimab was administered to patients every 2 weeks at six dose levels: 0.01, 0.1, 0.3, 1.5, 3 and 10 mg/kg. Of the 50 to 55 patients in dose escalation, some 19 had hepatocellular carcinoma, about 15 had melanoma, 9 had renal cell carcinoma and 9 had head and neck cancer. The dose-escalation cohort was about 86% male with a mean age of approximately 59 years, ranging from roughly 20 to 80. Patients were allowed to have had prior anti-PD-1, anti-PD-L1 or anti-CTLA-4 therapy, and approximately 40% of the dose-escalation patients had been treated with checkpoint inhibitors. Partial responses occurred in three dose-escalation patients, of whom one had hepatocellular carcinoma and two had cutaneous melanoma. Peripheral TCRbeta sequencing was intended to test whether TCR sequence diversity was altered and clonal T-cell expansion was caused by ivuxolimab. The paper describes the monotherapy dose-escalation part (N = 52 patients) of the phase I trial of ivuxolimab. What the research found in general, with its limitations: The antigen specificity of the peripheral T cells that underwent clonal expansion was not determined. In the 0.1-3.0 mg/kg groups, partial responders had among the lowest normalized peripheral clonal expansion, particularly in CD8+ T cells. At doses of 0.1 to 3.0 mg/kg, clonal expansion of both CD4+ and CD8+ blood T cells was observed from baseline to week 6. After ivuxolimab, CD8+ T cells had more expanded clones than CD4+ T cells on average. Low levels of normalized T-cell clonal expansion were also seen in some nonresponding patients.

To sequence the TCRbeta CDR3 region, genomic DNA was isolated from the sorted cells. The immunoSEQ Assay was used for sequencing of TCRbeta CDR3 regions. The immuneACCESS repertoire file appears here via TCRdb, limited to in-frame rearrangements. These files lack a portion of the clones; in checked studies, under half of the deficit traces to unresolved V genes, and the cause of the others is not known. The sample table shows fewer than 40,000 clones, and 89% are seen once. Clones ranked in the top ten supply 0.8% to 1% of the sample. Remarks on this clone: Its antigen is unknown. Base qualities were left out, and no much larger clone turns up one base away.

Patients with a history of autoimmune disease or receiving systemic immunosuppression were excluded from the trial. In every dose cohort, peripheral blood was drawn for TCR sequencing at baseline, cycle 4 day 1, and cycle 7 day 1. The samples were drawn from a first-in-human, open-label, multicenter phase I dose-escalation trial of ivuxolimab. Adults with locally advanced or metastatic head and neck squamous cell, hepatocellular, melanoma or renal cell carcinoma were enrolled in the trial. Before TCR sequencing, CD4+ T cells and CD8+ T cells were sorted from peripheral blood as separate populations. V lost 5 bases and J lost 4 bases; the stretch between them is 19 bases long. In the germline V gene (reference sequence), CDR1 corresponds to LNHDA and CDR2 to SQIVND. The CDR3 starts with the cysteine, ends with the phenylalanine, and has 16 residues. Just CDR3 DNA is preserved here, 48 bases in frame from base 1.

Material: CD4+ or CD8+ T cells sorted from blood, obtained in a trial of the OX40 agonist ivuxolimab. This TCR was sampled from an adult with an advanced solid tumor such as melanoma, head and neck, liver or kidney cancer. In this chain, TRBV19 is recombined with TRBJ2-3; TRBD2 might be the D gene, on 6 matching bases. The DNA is TGTGCCAGTAGTTTCAAGGCCGGAGGGGTGCCAGATACGCAGTATTTT. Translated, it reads CASSFKAGGVPDTQYF. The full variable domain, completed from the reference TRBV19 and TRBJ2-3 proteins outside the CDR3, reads DGGITQSPKYLFRKEGQNVTLSCEQNLNHDAMYWYRQDPGQGLRLIYYSQIVNDFQKGDIAEGYSVSREKKESFPLTVTSAQKNPTAFYLCASSFKAGGVPDTQYFGPGTRLTVL.